This record covers a single T cell receptor beta chain. The CDR3 is 16 amino acids. Trimming removed 4 bases from V and 0 bases from J, with 17 bases in between. In germline, CDR1 is SQVTM, CDR2 ANQGSEA. The data were produced by immunoSEQ multiplex PCR, yet TCRdb's version contains in-frame clones alone and is incomplete. The sample yields approximately 160,000 clones, about 88% seen once. Living in about two dozen US areas, the participants were between roughly 18 and 90 years of age. These data originate in a study of blood T cell repertoires in COVID-19. Sequencing was carried out using PBMCs or T cells enriched from blood (not recorded which). The TCR originated in a woman aged 45-65 years who had recovered from COVID-19. J is TRBJ2-3 and V is TRBV29-1, with D perhaps matching TRBD2 (6 bases). Here the CDR3 DNA reads TGCAGCGTTGGACTAGTGCCACTTACTAGCACAGATACGCAGTATTTT. Translating gives CSVGLVPLTSTDTQYF.